These 29 T cell receptor beta chains were all obtained from the same sample, sequenced in a study of molecular identifiers for immune sequencing clone quantification. Each CDR3 protein is one row after TCRdb ran MiXCR on the PCR reads. The table lists roughly 93,000 distinct CDR3 sequences, roughly 25% of them singletons, with about 0.73% in the top ten. The sample comprised naive CD8+ T cells from blood, with Jurkat cell RNA spiked in. Noted subset: FACS-sorted CD8+CD4-CCR7+CD45RA+ naive T cells. These receptors all come from a human donor in good health. Some libraries in this study had Jurkat cell RNA spiked in.

The genes are TRBV4-3 and TRBJ2-1; no reliable D call. V was pared by 3 bases and J by 0 bases, with 12 bases between. The CDR3 spans 16 residues. The V gene's germline CDR1 is LGHNA and CDR2 YSLEER. The CDR3 DNA follows: TGCGCCAGCAGCCAGGATTACACGGACTCCTACAATGAGCAGTTCTTC. Translated: CASSQDYTDSYNEQFF.

The sample holds many counts of this clonotype. The chain carries TRBV7-2 and TRBJ2-7; 7 bases fit TRBD2. This CDR3 is 14 amino acids long. Losses at the gene ends were 1 base for V and 0 bases for J; bases not matched to a gene: 0. CDR1 and CDR2 from the germline V gene are SGHTA and FQGNSA. CDR3 nucleotide sequence: TGTGCCAGCAGCTTAGGGACTAGCTCCTACGAGCAGTACTTC. Translated: CASSLGTSSYEQYF.

This clonotype was detected only once. It may be a read error: a sequence one base away is much more abundant. The V call is TRBV30, the J call TRBJ1-1; D is ambiguous. The CDR3 loop spans 13 amino acids. Germline V gives CDR1 GTSNPN, CDR2 SVGIG (reference sequence). CDR3 nucleotide sequence: TGTGCCGGGAGTGTACCCTACTTAACTGAAGCTTTCTTT. Residues: CAGSVPYLTEAFF.

This chain uses TRBV9 with TRBJ2-2; D not resolved. CDR3 length equals 16 residues. The V and J ends lost 4 bases and 0 bases respectively, with 13 bases between them. Germline lookup yields CDR1 SGDLS and CDR2 YYNGEE. CDR3 in amino acids: CASSHRLGTNTGELFF. As DNA, the CDR3 is TGTGCCAGCAGCCACCGACTGGGAACGAACACCGGGGAGCTGTTTTTT.

J is TRBJ2-3 and V is TRBV30; 10 bases are shared with TRBD1. The germline CDR1 and CDR2 sequences are GTSNPN and SVGIG (reference sequence). J was trimmed by 5 bases and V by 2 bases; bases with no gene match: 4. This CDR3 region has 14 residues. The CDR3: CAWSHGTGEDTQYF. The CDR3 DNA reads TGTGCCTGGAGTCATGGGACAGGGGAAGATACGCAGTATTTT.

The V and J genes are TRBV12-3 or TRBV12-4 and TRBJ2-5; 7 nucleotides match TRBD2. The J segment lost 4 bases and the V segment lost 8 bases, leaving 7 bases of the junction unmatched. This CDR3 is 13 amino acids long. CDR3 protein: CASGLGGGETQYF. The DNA of the CDR3 is TGTGCCAGCGGTCTGGGGGGGGGAGAGACCCAGTACTTC.

This clonotype was detected many times. The rearrangement uses TRBV30 and TRBJ2-7; tentative D call: TRBD1 (5 bases). CDR3 length: 13 residues. Trimming took off 0 bases at V and 6 bases at J, with 12 bases between the two ends. Germline CDR1 GTSNPN, CDR2 SVGIG (reference sequence). In DNA, the CDR3 is TGTGCCTGGAGTGTTGGGGCTTTCTTCGAGCAGTACTTC. This codes for CAWSVGAFFEQYF.

CDR3 residues: CASSPPGQGAETQYF. In DNA, the CDR3 is TGTGCCAGCAGCCCCCCGGGACAGGGGGCCGAGACCCAGTACTTC. The rearrangement links TRBV9 to TRBJ2-5; 12 bases agree with TRBD1. Germline assignment: CDR1 SGDLS and CDR2 YYNGEE. With 4 bases clipped from V and 5 bases from J, the junction kept 6 bases outside the gene matches. The CDR3 spans 15 residues.

This clonotype was recorded many times. The chain links TRBV28 to TRBJ2-4; D perhaps matches TRBD1 (8 bases). CDR3 length: 13 residues. V dropped 5 bases and J dropped 9 bases, with 14 bases sitting between them. CDR1 MDHEN and CDR2 SYDVKM come from the germline V gene. The CDR3 coding sequence is TGTGCCAGCAGTATAACAGGGGGGGTCATTCAGTACTTC. It yields the protein CASSITGGVIQYF. The whole variable domain, filled in from reference TRBV28 and TRBJ2-4, reads DVKVTQSSRYLVKRTGEKVFLECVQDMDHENMFWYRQDPGLGLRLIYFSYDVKMKEKGDIPEGYSVSREKKERFSLILESASTNQTSMYLCASSITGGVIQYFGAGTRLSVL.

This clonotype came up many times. The rearrangement uses TRBV5-6 and TRBJ2-1; no firm D call. This CDR3 region has 14 residues. The germline V gene has CDR1 SGHDT and CDR2 YYEEEE. With 5 bases removed from V and 1 base from J, the gap between germline ends came to 10 bases. CDR3 region: CASRLAESYNEQFF. CDR3 nucleotide sequence: TGTGCCAGCAGACTCGCAGAATCCTACAATGAGCAGTTCTTC.

The chain couples TRBV12-3 or TRBV12-4 to TRBJ2-5; D not resolved. V dropped 3 bases and J dropped 5 bases, with 7 bases sitting between them. The CDR3 runs to 12 residues. For the CDR3, the DNA is TGTGCCAGCAGTTTTCTTGGGGAGACCCAGTACTTC. This encodes CASSFLGETQYF.

This rearrangement joins TRBV5-1 to TRBJ2-2; D call uncertain. CDR1 SGHRS and CDR2 YFSETQ come from the germline V gene. V was trimmed by 1 base and J by 3 bases, leaving 4 bases between them. The CDR3 totals 13 residues. In DNA form, the CDR3 reads TGCGCCAGCAGCTTGTTGGACACCGGGGAGCTGTTTTTT. Amino acids: CASSLLDTGELFF.

V gene TRBV28 combines with J gene TRBJ2-3; D is ambiguous. The CDR3 is made up of 11 amino acids. Germline V gives CDR1 MDHEN, CDR2 SYDVKM. The germline V and J ends were trimmed by 6 bases and 6 bases, with 7 bases remaining between them. The chain's CDR3 is CASRDDDTQYF. The DNA of the CDR3 is TGTGCCAGCAGGGACGACGATACGCAGTATTTT.

This clonotype was detected ten times or more. This chain joins TRBV5-1 and TRBJ1-6, with TRBD1 identical over 8 bases. CDR3 length equals 16 residues. Germline V gene sequence: CDR1 SGHRS, CDR2 YFSETQ. The V gene end was trimmed by 0 bases and the J gene end by 9 bases; junction bases not matched to a gene: 8. The CDR3 DNA reads TGCGCCAGCAGCTTGGGTTGGACAGGGAAACTTTCACCCCTCCACTTT. Residues: CASSLGWTGKLSPLHF.

This clonotype was seen at least ten times. The rearrangement links TRBV7-9 to TRBJ2-2; D unresolved. Trimming left V 4 bases short and J 4 bases short, with 7 bases between. The CDR3 spans 13 residues. Germline lookup yields CDR1 SEHNR and CDR2 FQNEAQ (reference sequence). CDR3 amino acids: CASSSPGTGELFF. As DNA, the CDR3 is TGTGCCAGCAGCTCGCCCGGCACCGGGGAGCTGTTTTTT.

Points on this clonotype: This may arise from a read error, as a much more abundant clone is one base away. The rearrangement uses TRBV28 and TRBJ2-3; D gene unclear. Germline V gene lookup returns CDR1 MDHEN and CDR2 SYDVKM. V dropped 11 bases and J dropped 4 bases, with 22 bases sitting between them. CDR3 length equals 15 residues. The CDR3 protein is CAGILGLASADTQYF. CDR3 sequence (DNA): TGTGCCGGCATCCTCGGGTTGGCTAGTGCAGATACGCAGTATTTT. Looking up the rest from reference TRBV28 and TRBJ2-3 gives the full variable domain: DVKVTQSSRYLVKRTGEKVFLECVQDMDHENMFWYRQDPGLGLRLIYFSYDVKMKEKGDIPEGYSVSREKKERFSLILESASTNQTSMYLCAGILGLASADTQYFGPGTRLTVL.

This clonotype was found a few times. The V gene is TRBV12-3 or TRBV12-4, the J gene TRBJ1-1, with D perhaps matching TRBD1 (6 bases). The CDR3 consists of 14 residues. Trimming took 4 bases from V and 1 from J, leaving 10 bases between them. Written as DNA, the CDR3 is TGTGCCAGCAGTTCGACAGGAGCGAACACTGAAGCTTTCTTT. This codes for CASSSTGANTEAFF.

This chain joins TRBV5-6 and TRBJ2-3, with D hard to call. Trimming shortened V by 3 bases and J by 5 bases, and 13 bases separated the two germline ends. This CDR3 comprises 14 residues. The germline CDR1 and CDR2 sequences are SGHDT and YYEEEE. The CDR3 sequence is CASSWGVGIDTQYF. The CDR3 DNA follows: TGTGCCAGCAGCTGGGGTGTGGGGATAGATACGCAGTATTTT.

Details on this clonotype: A much larger clone sits a single nucleotide away, making a read error possible. The chain links TRBV7-9 to TRBJ1-5; the D is unclear. The CDR3 is 12 residues long. The V end lost 5 bases, the J end lost 5 bases, and 7 bases lay between the germline ends. Germline CDR1 SEHNR, CDR2 FQNEAQ (reference sequence). The CDR3 DNA is TGTGCCAGCAGCCAGCTCGATCAGCCCCAGCATTTT. Its translation: CASSQLDQPQHF. The variable domain in full, with the rest retrieved from reference TRBV7-9 and TRBJ1-5, is DTGVSQNPRHKITKRGQNVTFRCDPISEHNRLYWYRQTLGQGPEFLTYFQNEAQLEKSRLLSDRFSAERPKGSFSTLEIQRTEQGDSAMYLCASSQLDQPQHFGDGTRLSIL.

For this clonotype: A much larger clone differs by one base, so this may be a read error. The V gene is TRBV7-9, the J gene TRBJ1-2; D not resolved. The germline V gene has CDR1 SEHNR and CDR2 FQNEAQ (reference sequence). With 5 bases removed from V and 5 bases from J, the gap between germline ends came to 12 bases. This CDR3 contains 13 residues. The CDR3 is CASSPPWTYGYTF. In DNA, the CDR3 is TGTGCCAGCAGCCCCCCATGGACGTATGGCTACACCTTC.

Points on this clonotype: This may come from a read error, since a much larger clone is one base off. The chain carries TRBV7-9 and TRBJ2-1, with 11 nucleotides matching TRBD1. The J segment lost 7 bases and the V segment lost 11 bases, leaving 7 bases of the junction unmatched. Germline CDR1 is SEHNR and CDR2 is FQNEAQ (reference sequence). The CDR3 is 13 amino acids. CDR3 sequence: CAGDGQGANEQFF. The CDR3 nucleotides read TGTGCCGGCGATGGACAGGGGGCTAATGAGCAGTTCTTC.

Note on this clonotype: This clone may be a read error of a much larger clone one base away. The genes are TRBV5-3 and TRBJ1-2; 7 positions agree with TRBD1. TRBV5-3 is classed as an ORF, of uncertain function. This CDR3 region has 16 residues. V was pared by 8 bases and J by 4 bases, with 17 bases of the junction left unmatched. CDR3: CASGQDRPYVPYGYTF. The CDR3 nucleotides are TGTGCCAGCGGACAGGACAGACCCTATGTTCCCTATGGCTACACCTTC.

This clonotype showed up just a few times. The V call is TRBV11-1, the J call TRBJ2-3; 8 bases fit TRBD2. CDR3 length: 15 amino acids. Unmatched junction bases numbered 3, after V lost 2 bases and J lost 2 bases. CDR1 and CDR2 (germline): SGHAT, FQDESV (reference sequence). The CDR3 sequence: CASSLPGGVTDTQYF. The CDR3, as DNA: TGTGCCAGCAGCTTACCGGGAGGGGTCACAGATACGCAGTATTTT. Together with reference TRBV11-1 and TRBJ2-3, the CDR3 gives the full variable domain: EAEVAQSPRYKITEKSQAVAFWCDPISGHATLYWYRQILGQGPELLVQFQDESVVDDSQLPKDRFSAERLKGVDSTLKIQPAELGDSAMYLCASSLPGGVTDTQYFGPGTRLTVL.

This clonotype was counted only a few times. One end of the junction is discordant with germline, which a read error may explain. The J gene is TRBJ1-6, the V gene TRBV5-3; no definite D call. Being an ORF, TRBV5-3 has a function that is uncertain. This CDR3 is 14 amino acids long. The CDR3 coding sequence is TGTGCCAGCAGCTCATGGGAGGTGAATTCACCCCTCCACTTT. Its translation is CASSSWEVNSPLHF.

This clonotype has ten or more counts. V and J are TRBV28 and TRBJ1-5, with TRBD1 matching over 9 bases. The V gene end was trimmed by 6 bases and the J gene end by 7 bases; junction bases not matched to a gene: 13. CDR3 length: 16 amino acids. Germline CDR1 MDHEN, CDR2 SYDVKM. CDR3 in DNA: TGTGCCAGCAGCTATCCAACCGGGACAGGGAGCCAGCCCCAGCATTTT. Its translation is CASSYPTGTGSQPQHF.

The table lists this clonotype with a few counts. The chain has TRBV19 and TRBJ2-1; D may be TRBD2 (6 bases). The length of the CDR3 is 16 residues. Germline V lookup: CDR1 LNHDA, CDR2 SQIVND (reference sequence). Trimming took off 3 bases at V and 4 bases at J, with 16 bases between the two ends. CDR3 region: CASSIGSSEGYNEQFF. In DNA form, the CDR3 reads TGTGCCAGTAGTATTGGATCTAGCGAGGGTTACAATGAGCAGTTCTTC.

The chain has TRBV19 and TRBJ2-7, with 9 bases fitting TRBD2. With V trimmed by 4 bases and J by 4 bases, 2 bases remained unmatched. Germline V CDR1 and CDR2: LNHDA, SQIVND (reference sequence). This CDR3 is built from 13 residues. DNA of the CDR3: TGTGCCAGTAGTACCGGACTAGCGTACGAGCAGTACTTC. Translating gives CASSTGLAYEQYF. The full variable domain, with the rest looked up from reference TRBV19 and TRBJ2-7, is DGGITQSPKYLFRKEGQNVTLSCEQNLNHDAMYWYRQDPGQGLRLIYYSQIVNDFQKGDIAEGYSVSREKKESFPLTVTSAQKNPTAFYLCASSTGLAYEQYFGPGTRLTVT.

This clonotype was picked up many times. The chain links TRBV5-6 to TRBJ2-1, with D uncertain. The CDR3 length is 13 residues. The germline V and J ends were trimmed by 0 bases and 4 bases, with 5 bases remaining between them. In germline, CDR1 is SGHDT, CDR2 YYEEEE. For the CDR3, the DNA is TGTGCCAGCAGCTTGGTCGGGTACAATGAGCAGTTCTTC. Protein product: CASSLVGYNEQFF.

This clonotype has ten or more counts. The chain joins TRBV4-3 to TRBJ2-7; D not certain. Germline values: CDR1 LGHNA, CDR2 YSLEER. V lost 0 bases, J lost 3 bases, and 9 bases lay in between. The CDR3 has 14 residues. CDR3 loop: CASSQDIQDYEQYF. The CDR3 bases are TGCGCCAGCAGCCAAGATATCCAGGACTACGAGCAGTACTTC.